Sequencing of this TCR beta chain was carried out in a study of tumor-infiltrating lymphocytes in primary liver carcinoma. The template, roughly 550 ng total RNA, yielded TCR beta cDNA made with a constant-region primer. Each TCR beta library was derived from three nested multiplex PCR rounds that employed slightly modified ARM-PCR. TCRdb ran MiXCR on the multiplex PCR reads and lists one entry per CDR3 protein. Among about 330,000 distinct CDR3 sequences listed, 65% were seen once. Unsorted whole blood served as the source of blood RNA, and germline DNA was extracted as well. In regard to this clonotype: Given a much more abundant clone one base away, this may be a read error.

Sequenced sample: peripheral blood. This clonotype was sampled from a man in his forties with primary liver carcinoma and hepatitis B virus infection.

The CDR3 spells CARRPPGTAHTEAFF. The CDR3 region has the DNA TGTGCCAGGAGACCACCCGGGACAGCACACACTGAAGCTTTCTTT. The chain couples TRBV12-3 or TRBV12-4 to TRBJ1-1; 7 nucleotides match TRBD1. The V and J ends lost 9 bases and 3 bases, in that order; junction bases with no gene match: 13. The length of the CDR3 is 15 residues.